This T cell receptor (beta chain) is from a study of T cells after yellow fever vaccination. Findings and caveats of the study: Most clones from primary vaccination were detected again post-booster (roughly 96% CD4, 70% to 90% CD8). Sorted repertoires could include abundant contaminating clonotypes from bulk cells. Of the clonotypes, a small share occurred in both CD4 and CD8 compartments.

V lost 1 base and J lost 5, with 11 bases in between. Germline V gene lookup returns CDR1 LGHDT and CDR2 YNNKEL (reference sequence). This CDR3 is built from 14 residues. This clonotype turned up a few times. Its target is unknown. TCR cDNA, made by 5'RACE template switching, carried an added universal primer site and UMIs. One entry per CDR3 protein, called by TCRdb with MiXCR from the 5' RACE reads. Here the sample spans about 68,000 distinct CDR3 sequences, about 6% being singletons. This receptor was taken from a man younger than 35 who received the YFV17D yellow fever vaccine. This sample comprised CD8+ T cells sorted from PBMCs, obtained more than 40 days after the first yellow fever vaccination. The chain is built from TRBV3-1 and TRBJ1-1; D is possibly TRBD1 (6 bases). CDR3 sequence: CASSQVQGWTEAFF. CDR3 DNA: TGTGCCAGCAGCCAAGTTCAGGGGTGGACTGAAGCTTTCTTT.